The clone carrying this TCR beta chain has ten or more counts. The antigen is undetermined. The study tagged each TCR cDNA molecule with a unique molecular identifier. TCRdb reprocessed the 5' RACE reads with MiXCR, giving one entry per CDR3 protein. The sample has around 100,000 distinct CDR3 sequences; approximately 4.4% are singletons. Regarding time point: sample taken at primary tumor resection. This entry belongs to a study of spatial heterogeneity in lung cancer. Study overall: Each time, sequencing found more beta-chain sequences than alpha-chain sequences. Points from the study as a whole: In tumors, expanded intratumoral alpha and beta TCR counts tracked mutation counts. The counts of expanded TCRs, ubiquitous and regional, tracked ubiquitous and regional nonsynonymous mutations, respectively.

CDR1 and CDR2 (germline): SEHNR, FQNEAQ (reference sequence). V gave up 2 bases and J gave up 7 bases; unmatched junction bases: 6. The CDR3 is made up of 14 amino acids. The clonotype was recovered from a male donor with early-stage non-small cell lung cancer. The sequences come from lung tumor tissue, collected at surgery. This chain connects TRBV7-9 to TRBJ1-1; 8 nucleotides line up with TRBD1. The CDR3 sequence is CASSLNQGASEAFF. The CDR3 DNA is TGTGCCAGCAGCTTAAATCAGGGGGCTAGTGAAGCTTTCTTT.